One sample yielded the 19 T cell receptor beta chains listed below, sequenced in a study of cytotoxic CD8 clonotypes in ibrutinib-treated CLL. Only in-frame clones appear in the TCRdb table, and some are missing; sequencing was by immunoSEQ multiplex PCR. This table has some 150,000 clones, roughly 80% appearing once. The sequences come from PBMCs, collected after 12 months of ibrutinib treatment. The receptors come from a human donor with chronic lymphocytic leukemia.

This clone was seen just once. CDR3 in amino acids: CASSLMDRDGVYGYTF. The CDR3 DNA sequence: TGTGCCAGCTCACTAATGGACAGGGATGGAGTCTATGGCTACACCTTC. The chain recombines TRBV18 with TRBJ1-2, with 8 bases matching TRBD1. CDR1 and CDR2 (germline): KGHSH, LQKENI. Trimming took 4 bases from V and 4 from J; bases not matched to a gene: 11. The CDR3 is made up of 16 amino acids.

This chain links TRBV7-6 with TRBJ2-7; 12 bases match TRBD1. This CDR3 region has 17 residues. Unmatched junction bases numbered 13, after V lost 3 bases and J lost 7 bases. The germline CDR1 and CDR2 sequences are SGHVS and FNYEAQ. The CDR3 DNA reads TGTGCCAGCAGCTTGAATACCGGGACAGGGGGCGCGGGGGAGCAGTACTTC. Translating it yields CASSLNTGTGGAGEQYF.

The chain carries TRBV28 and TRBJ2-7; D is possibly TRBD1 (6 bases). The CDR3 is 12 amino acids. Deletions cut 4 bases from V and 3 bases from J, with 7 bases between. CDR1 and CDR2 from the germline V gene are MDHEN and SYDVKM. DNA for the CDR3: TGTGCCAGCAGTTGGGACAACTACGAGCAGTACTTC. Residues: CASSWDNYEQYF.

This clone showed up just a few times. V and J are TRBV27 and TRBJ1-5, with TRBD1 matching over 9 bases. Germline trimming cut 3 bases from V and 10 bases from J; bases unmatched to any gene: 7. CDR1 and CDR2 from the germline V gene are MNHEY and SMNVEV (reference sequence). This CDR3 has 14 residues. CDR3 amino acids: CASSFRTGVFPQHF. The CDR3 bases are TGTGCCAGCAGTTTTCGGACAGGGGTATTCCCCCAGCATTTT.

V gene TRBV18 combines with J gene TRBJ1-2, with D unclear. The V gene's germline CDR1 is KGHSH and CDR2 LQKENI. The CDR3 loop spans 13 amino acids. V lost 1 base and J 1 base, leaving 4 bases between the germline ends. The CDR3 nucleotides are TGTGCCAGCTCACCACAGGATAACTATGGCTACACCTTC. This translates into CASSPQDNYGYTF. Using reference TRBV18 and TRBJ1-2 for the parts outside the CDR3, the full variable domain is NAGVMQNPRHLVRRRGQEARLRCSPMKGHSHVYWYRQLPEEGLKFMVYLQKENIIDESGMPKERFSAEFPKEGPSILRIQQVVRGDSAAYFCASSPQDNYGYTFGSGTRLTVV.

This chain connects TRBV7-9 to TRBJ2-7; D is unclear. The CDR3 totals 13 residues. Germline values: CDR1 SEHNR, CDR2 FQNEAQ (reference sequence). Trimming left V 2 bases short and J 3 bases short, with 8 bases between. CDR3 amino acids: CASSLLVHYEQYF. The CDR3 DNA follows: TGTGCCAGCAGCTTATTAGTCCACTACGAGCAGTACTTC.

The rearrangement joins TRBV7-3 to TRBJ1-1, with 7 bases matching TRBD1. Germline trimming cut 1 base from V and 3 bases from J; bases unmatched to any gene: 2. Germline loops: CDR1 SGHTA, CDR2 FQGTGA. The CDR3 runs 14 residues. This CDR3 is CASSLNGQDTEAFF. CDR3 in DNA: TGTGCCAGCAGCTTAAACGGACAGGACACTGAAGCTTTCTTT. The full variable domain, in which reference TRBV7-3 and TRBJ1-1 provide the parts outside the CDR3, is GAGVSQTPSNKVTEKGKYVELRCDPISGHTALYWYRQSLGQGPEFLIYFQGTGAADDSGLPNDRFFAVRPEGSVSTLKIQRTERGDSAVYLCASSLNGQDTEAFFGQGTRLTVV.

Concerning this clone: The junction does not match germline at one end; this may be a read error. The rearrangement uses TRBV7-9 and TRBJ2-7; possibly TRBD1 for D (5 bases). The CDR3 length is 15 residues. The V gene's germline CDR1 is SEHNR and CDR2 FQNEAQ (reference sequence). This CDR3 reads CARSPTVTSNYEQYF. The CDR3 DNA reads TGTGCCAGAAGCCCGACAGTTACAAGCAACTACGAGCAGTATTTC.

The chain is built from TRBV6-4 and TRBJ1-2, with 7 positions matching TRBD1. The CDR3 length is 14 residues. The germline V gene encodes CDR1 MRHNA and CDR2 SNTAGT. V shed 2 bases, J shed 8 bases, and the junction held 8 bases outside the gene matches. The CDR3 nucleotides read TGTGCCAGCAGTGACCGAATGACAGGGAAGGGCTACACCTTC. This translates into CASSDRMTGKGYTF.

The rearrangement joins TRBV28 to TRBJ2-3, with D unresolved. Trimming removed 7 bases at V and 2 bases at J, with 13 bases between. The CDR3 contains 14 residues. Per germline, CDR1 MDHEN and CDR2 SYDVKM. CDR3: CASTSPGHTDTQYF. DNA of the CDR3: TGTGCCAGCACCTCTCCGGGCCACACAGATACGCAGTATTTT.

V gene TRBV27 combines with J gene TRBJ2-7; D gene uncertain. The V end was cut by 5 bases, the J end by 4 bases, with 9 bases between. The CDR3 has 12 residues. Per the germline V gene, CDR1 is MNHEY and CDR2 is SMNVEV (reference sequence). The CDR3 is CASSGDSYEQYF. The CDR3 nucleotides read TGTGCCAGCAGTGGGGATTCTTACGAGCAGTACTTC.

As concerns this clone: The DNA is omitted, as the CDR3 cannot be located on it reliably, and the CDR3 follows TCRdb's listing. The chain has TRBV28 and TRBJ2-7; the D call in the table, TRBD2, was not verified against the DNA. Including both end residues, the CDR3 is 12 amino acids long. Germline V gene data show CDR1 as MDHEN and CDR2 as SYDVKM. The CDR3 loop reads CASSWAGGNLYF.

About this clone: Other DNA sequences of this sample code for an identical CDR3. The chain is built from TRBV30 and TRBJ1-5, with 7 bases lining up with TRBD1. Germline V CDR1 and CDR2: GTSNPN, SVGIG (reference sequence). The CDR3 loop spans 15 amino acids. J was trimmed by 2 bases and V by 0 bases; bases with no gene match: 4. CDR3 loop: CAWSVRGTGNQPQHF. As DNA, the CDR3 is TGTGCCTGGAGTGTACGTGGGACAGGCAATCAGCCCCAGCATTTT.

This sequence joins TRBV7-2 and TRBJ2-3, with unresolved D. The germline CDR1 and CDR2 sequences are SGHTA and FQGNSA. Trimming removed 2 bases at V and 6 bases at J, with 3 bases between. This CDR3 contains 11 residues. The CDR3 protein is CASSLWDTQYF. CDR3 bases: TGTGCCAGCAGCTTATGGGATACGCAGTATTTT.

For this clone: This same CDR3 is encoded by further DNA sequences in the sample. The V and J genes are TRBV28 and TRBJ1-1; 9 nucleotides line up with TRBD1. V gave up 5 bases and J gave up 2 bases; unmatched junction bases: 6. Germline V gives CDR1 MDHEN, CDR2 SYDVKM. The CDR3 extends over 15 amino acids. The CDR3, as DNA: TGTGCCAGCAGTCCTCCGGGACAGGGAAACACTGAAGCTTTCTTT. Protein: CASSPPGQGNTEAFF.

The gene calls are TRBV28 and TRBJ1-2; 9 bases line up with TRBD1. The germline CDR1 and CDR2 sequences are MDHEN and SYDVKM. With 6 bases clipped from V and 4 bases from J, the junction kept 9 bases outside the gene matches. CDR3 length equals 15 residues. The CDR3 DNA is TGTGCCAGCAGCCCCGGGGACAGGGCCTTCTATGGCTACACCTTC. It is translated as CASSPGDRAFYGYTF.

The chain uses TRBV14 and TRBJ2-7; possibly TRBD1 for D (5 bases). The CDR3 loop spans 15 amino acids. Trimming removed 0 bases at V and 2 bases at J, with 11 bases between. Germline V CDR1 and CDR2: SGHDN, FVKESK. CDR3 region: CASSQDLGRAYEQYF. The CDR3 bases are TGTGCCAGCAGCCAAGATCTTGGCAGGGCCTACGAGCAGTACTTC.

V and J are TRBV10-3 and TRBJ1-1, with a tentative D call TRBD1 (5 bases). This CDR3 region has 13 residues. Germline-derived CDR1 and CDR2 are ENHRY and SYGVKD. Between the trimmed V and J ends, which lost 2 bases and 2 bases, there was a span of 6 bases. The CDR3 region is CAISEQGNTEAFF. CDR3 bases: TGTGCCATCAGTGAGCAGGGTAACACTGAAGCTTTCTTT.

The sample holds one count of this clone. The rearrangement uses TRBV7-6 and TRBJ2-2; D tentatively reads TRBD1 or TRBD2 (5 bases each). Trimming cost V 5 bases and J 5 bases, with 15 bases left between them. CDR1 and CDR2 (germline): SGHVS, FNYEAQ. There are 15 residues in the CDR3. Here the CDR3 DNA reads TGTGCCAGCAGCGCACCCGGGACGACGACCGGGGAGCTGTTTTTT. Translating gives CASSAPGTTTGELFF.